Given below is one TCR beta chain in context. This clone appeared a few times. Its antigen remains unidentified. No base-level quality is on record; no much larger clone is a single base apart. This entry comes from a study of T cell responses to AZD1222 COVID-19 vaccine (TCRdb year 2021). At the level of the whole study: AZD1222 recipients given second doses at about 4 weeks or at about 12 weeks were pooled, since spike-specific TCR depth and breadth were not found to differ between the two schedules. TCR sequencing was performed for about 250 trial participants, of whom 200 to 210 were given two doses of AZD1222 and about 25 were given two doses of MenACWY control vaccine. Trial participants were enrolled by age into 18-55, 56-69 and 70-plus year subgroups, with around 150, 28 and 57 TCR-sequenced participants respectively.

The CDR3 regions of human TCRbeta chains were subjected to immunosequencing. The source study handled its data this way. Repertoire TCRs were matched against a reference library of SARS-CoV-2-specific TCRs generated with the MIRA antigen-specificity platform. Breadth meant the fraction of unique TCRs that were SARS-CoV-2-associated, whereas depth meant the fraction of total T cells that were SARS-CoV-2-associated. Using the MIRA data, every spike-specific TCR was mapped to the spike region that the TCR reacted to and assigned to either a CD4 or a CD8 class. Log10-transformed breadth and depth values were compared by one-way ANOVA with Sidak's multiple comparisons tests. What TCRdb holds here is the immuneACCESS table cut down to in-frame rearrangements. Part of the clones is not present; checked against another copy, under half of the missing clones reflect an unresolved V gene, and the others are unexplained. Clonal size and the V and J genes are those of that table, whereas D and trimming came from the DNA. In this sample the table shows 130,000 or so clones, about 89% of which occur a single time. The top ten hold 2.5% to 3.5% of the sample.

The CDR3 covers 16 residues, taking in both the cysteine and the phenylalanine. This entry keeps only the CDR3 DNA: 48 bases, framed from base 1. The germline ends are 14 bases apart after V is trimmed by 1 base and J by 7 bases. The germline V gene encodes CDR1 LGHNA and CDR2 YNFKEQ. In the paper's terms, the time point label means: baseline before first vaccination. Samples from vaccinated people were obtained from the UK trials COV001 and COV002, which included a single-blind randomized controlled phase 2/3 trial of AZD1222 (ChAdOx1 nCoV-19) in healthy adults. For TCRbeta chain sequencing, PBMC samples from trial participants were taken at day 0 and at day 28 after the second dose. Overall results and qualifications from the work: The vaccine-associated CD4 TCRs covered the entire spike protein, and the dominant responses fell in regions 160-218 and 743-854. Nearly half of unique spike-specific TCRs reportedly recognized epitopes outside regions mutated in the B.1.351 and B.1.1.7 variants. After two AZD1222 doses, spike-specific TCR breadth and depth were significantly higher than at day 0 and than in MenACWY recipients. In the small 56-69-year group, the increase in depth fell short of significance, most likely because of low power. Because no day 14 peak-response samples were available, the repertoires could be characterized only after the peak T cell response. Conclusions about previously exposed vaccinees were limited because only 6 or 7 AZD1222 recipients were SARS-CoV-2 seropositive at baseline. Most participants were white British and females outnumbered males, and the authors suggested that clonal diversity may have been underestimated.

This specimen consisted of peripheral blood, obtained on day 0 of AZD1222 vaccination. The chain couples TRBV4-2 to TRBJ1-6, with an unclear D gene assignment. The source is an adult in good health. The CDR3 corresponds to CASSQVGELPNSPLHF. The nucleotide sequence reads TGTGCCAGCAGCCAAGTTGGCGAGCTCCCAAATTCACCCCTCCACTTT.